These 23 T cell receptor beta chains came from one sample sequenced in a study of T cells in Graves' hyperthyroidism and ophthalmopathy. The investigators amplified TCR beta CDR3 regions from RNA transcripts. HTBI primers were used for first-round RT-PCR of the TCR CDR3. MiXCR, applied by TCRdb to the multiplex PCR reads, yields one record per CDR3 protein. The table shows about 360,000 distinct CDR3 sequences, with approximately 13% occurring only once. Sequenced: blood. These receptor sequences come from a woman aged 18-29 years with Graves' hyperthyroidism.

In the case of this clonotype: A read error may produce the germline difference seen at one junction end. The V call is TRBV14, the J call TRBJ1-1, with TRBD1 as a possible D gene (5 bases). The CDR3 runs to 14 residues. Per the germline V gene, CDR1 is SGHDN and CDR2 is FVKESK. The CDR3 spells CASSPGTYNNEAFF. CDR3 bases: TGTGCCAGCAGCCCGGGGACCTACAACAATGAAGCTTTCTTT.

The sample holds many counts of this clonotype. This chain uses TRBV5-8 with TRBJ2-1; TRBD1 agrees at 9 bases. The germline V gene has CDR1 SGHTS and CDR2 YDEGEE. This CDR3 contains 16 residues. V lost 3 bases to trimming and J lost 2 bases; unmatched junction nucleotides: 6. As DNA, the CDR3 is TGTGCCAGCAGCTCCCCGGGACAGGGAACCTACAATGAGCAGTTCTTC. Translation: CASSSPGQGTYNEQFF.

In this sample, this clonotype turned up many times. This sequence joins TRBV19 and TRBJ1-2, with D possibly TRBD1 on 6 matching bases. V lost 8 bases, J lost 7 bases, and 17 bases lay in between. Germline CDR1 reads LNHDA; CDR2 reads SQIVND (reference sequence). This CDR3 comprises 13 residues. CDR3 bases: TGTGCCAGTGGACTCACCGGGACAATTGGCTACACCTTC. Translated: CASGLTGTIGYTF.

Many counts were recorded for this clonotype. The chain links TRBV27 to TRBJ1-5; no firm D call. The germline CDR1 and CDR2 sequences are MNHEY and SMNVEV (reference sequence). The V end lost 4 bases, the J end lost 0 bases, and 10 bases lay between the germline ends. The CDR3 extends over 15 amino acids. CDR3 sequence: CASSSPGHSNQPQHF. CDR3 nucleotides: TGTGCCAGCAGTTCCCCCGGTCATAGCAATCAGCCCCAGCATTTT.

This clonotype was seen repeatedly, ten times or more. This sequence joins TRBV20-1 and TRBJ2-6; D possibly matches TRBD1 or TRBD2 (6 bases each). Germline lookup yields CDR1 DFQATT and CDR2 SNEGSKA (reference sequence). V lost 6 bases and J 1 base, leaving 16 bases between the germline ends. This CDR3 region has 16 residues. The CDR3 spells CSAEGGWLSGANVLTF. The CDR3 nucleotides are TGCAGTGCAGAGGGGGGCTGGCTTTCTGGGGCCAACGTCCTGACTTTC.

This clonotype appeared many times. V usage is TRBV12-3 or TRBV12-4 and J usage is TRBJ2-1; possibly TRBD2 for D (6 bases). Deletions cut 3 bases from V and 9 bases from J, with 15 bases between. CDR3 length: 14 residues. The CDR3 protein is CASSFVGRGVEQFF. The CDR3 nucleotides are TGTGCCAGCAGTTTTGTAGGCCGCGGGGTTGAGCAGTTCTTC.

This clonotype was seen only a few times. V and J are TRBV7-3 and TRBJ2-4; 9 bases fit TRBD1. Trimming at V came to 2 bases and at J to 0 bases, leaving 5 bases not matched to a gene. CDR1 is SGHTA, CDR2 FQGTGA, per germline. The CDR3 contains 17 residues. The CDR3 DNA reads TGTGCCAGCAGCTTAGGTGGGACAGGGCTAGCCAAAAACATTCAGTACTTC. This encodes CASSLGGTGLAKNIQYF.

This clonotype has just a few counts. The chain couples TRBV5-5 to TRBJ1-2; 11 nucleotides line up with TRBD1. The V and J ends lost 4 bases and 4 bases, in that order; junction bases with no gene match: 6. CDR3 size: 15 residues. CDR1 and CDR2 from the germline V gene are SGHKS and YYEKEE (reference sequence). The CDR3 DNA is TGTGCCAGCAGCGGTACCGGGACAGGGGGCTATGGCTACACCTTC. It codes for CASSGTGTGGYGYTF.

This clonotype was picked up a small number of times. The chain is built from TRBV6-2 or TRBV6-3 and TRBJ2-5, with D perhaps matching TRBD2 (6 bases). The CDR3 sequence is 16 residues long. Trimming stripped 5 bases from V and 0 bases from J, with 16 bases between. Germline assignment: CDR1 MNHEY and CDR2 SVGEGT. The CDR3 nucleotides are TGTGCCAGCAGTCCAGGGAGGCTCCAGTACCAAGAGACCCAGTACTTC. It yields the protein CASSPGRLQYQETQYF.

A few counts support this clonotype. As DNA, the CDR3 is TGCAGTGCTCGACCCAGGGAACTGGCACACGGAGAGACCCAGTACTTC. Its protein product is CSARPRELAHGETQYF. The J gene is TRBJ2-5, the V gene TRBV20-1; D may be TRBD1 (5 bases). Germline CDR1 reads DFQATT; CDR2 reads SNEGSKA (reference sequence). V was shortened by 5 bases and J by 4 bases, with 23 bases between the two germline ends. The CDR3 covers 16 residues.

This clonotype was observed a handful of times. The CDR3 region is CTHGNRNQPQHF. DNA of the CDR3: TGTACCCACGGGAATCGCAATCAGCCCCAGCATTTT. The chain uses TRBV28 and TRBJ1-5; no clear D. In germline, CDR1 is MDHEN, CDR2 SYDVKM. The CDR3 runs 12 residues.

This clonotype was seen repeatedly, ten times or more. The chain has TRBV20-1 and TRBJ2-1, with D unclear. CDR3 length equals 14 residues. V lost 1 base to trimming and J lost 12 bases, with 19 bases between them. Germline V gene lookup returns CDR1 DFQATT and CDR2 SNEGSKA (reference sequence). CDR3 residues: CSARAALATWGQFF. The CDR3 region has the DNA TGCAGTGCTAGAGCTGCTCTCGCTACCTGGGGGCAGTTCTTC.

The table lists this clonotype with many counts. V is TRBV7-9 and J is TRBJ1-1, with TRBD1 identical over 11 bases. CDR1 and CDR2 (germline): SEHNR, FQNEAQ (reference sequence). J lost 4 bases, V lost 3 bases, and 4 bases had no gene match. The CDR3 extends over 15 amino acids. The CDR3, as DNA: TGTGCCAGCAGCTTCCCGGACAGGGGGCTCACTGAAGCTTTCTTT. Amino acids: CASSFPDRGLTEAFF.

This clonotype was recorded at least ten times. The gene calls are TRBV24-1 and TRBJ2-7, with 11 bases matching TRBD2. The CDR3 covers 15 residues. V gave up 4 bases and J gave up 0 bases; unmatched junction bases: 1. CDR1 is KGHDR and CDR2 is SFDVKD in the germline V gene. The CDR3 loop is CATSDTSGSSYEQYF. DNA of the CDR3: TGTGCCACCAGTGACACTAGCGGGAGCTCCTACGAGCAGTACTTC.

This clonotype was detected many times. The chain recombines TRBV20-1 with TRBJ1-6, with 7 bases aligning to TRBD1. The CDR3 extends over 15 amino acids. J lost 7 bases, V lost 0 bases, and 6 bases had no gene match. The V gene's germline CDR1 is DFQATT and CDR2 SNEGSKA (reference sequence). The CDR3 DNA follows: TGCAGTGCTAGAGATCTAGAACAGGGGAATTCACCCCTCCACTTT. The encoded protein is CSARDLEQGNSPLHF.

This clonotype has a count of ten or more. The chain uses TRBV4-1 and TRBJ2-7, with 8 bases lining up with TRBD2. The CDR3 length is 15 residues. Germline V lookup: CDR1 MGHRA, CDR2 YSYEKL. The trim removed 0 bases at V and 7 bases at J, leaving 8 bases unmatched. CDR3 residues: CASSQDVAGRGEQYF. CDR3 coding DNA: TGCGCCAGCAGCCAAGATGTAGCGGGAAGGGGAGAGCAGTACTTC.

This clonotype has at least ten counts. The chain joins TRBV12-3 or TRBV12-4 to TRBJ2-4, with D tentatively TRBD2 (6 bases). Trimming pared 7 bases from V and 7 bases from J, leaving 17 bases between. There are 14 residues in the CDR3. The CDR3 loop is CASNPRDSPNIQYF. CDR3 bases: TGTGCCAGCAACCCGCGGGACTCCCCGAACATTCAGTACTTC.

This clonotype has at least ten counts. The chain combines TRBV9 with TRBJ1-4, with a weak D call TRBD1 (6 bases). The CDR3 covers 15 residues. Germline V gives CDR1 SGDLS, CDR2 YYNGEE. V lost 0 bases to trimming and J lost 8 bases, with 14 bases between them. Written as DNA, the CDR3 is TGTGCCAGCAGCGTAGGGGGGGCTGCGGAAGAAAAACTGTTTTTT. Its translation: CASSVGGAAEEKLFF.

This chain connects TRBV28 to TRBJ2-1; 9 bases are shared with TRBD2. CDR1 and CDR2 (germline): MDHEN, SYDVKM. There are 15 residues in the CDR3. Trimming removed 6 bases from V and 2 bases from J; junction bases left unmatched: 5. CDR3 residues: CASRAWTSAYNEQFF. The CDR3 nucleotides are TGTGCCAGCAGAGCCTGGACTAGCGCCTACAATGAGCAGTTCTTC.

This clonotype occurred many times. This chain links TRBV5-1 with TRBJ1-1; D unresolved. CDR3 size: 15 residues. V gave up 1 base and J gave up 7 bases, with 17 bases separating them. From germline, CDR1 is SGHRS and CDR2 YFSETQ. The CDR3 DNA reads TGCGCCAGCAGCTTGCCCGTTGGGGAGAGCGGTGAAGCTTTCTTT. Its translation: CASSLPVGESGEAFF.

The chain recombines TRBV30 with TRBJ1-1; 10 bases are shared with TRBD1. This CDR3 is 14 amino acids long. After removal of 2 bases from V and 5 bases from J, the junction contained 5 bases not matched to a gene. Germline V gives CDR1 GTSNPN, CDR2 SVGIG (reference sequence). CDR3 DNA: TGTGCCTGGAGTTTGGGACAGGGGAGGACTGAAGCTTTCTTT. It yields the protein CAWSLGQGRTEAFF.

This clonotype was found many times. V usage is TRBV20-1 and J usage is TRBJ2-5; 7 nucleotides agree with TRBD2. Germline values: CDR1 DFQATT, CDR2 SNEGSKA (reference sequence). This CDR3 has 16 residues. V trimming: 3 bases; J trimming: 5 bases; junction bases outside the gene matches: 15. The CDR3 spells CSARHLRDYRPETQYF. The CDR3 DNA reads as TGCAGTGCTAGGCACCTGAGGGACTACCGCCCGGAGACCCAGTACTTC.

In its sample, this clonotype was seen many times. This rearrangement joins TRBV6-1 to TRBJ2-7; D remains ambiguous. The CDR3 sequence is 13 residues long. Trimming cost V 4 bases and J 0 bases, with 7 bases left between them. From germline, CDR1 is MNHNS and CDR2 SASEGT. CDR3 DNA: TGTGCCAGCAGTGGAGAGAGCTCCTACGAGCAGTACTTC. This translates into CASSGESSYEQYF.